The 16 T cell receptor beta chains presented below share a single source sample, sequenced in a study of cytomegalovirus exposure and HLA in healthy donors. The protocol was immunoSEQ multiplex PCR, while the TCRdb copy is restricted to in-frame clones and leaves out a portion. The data show 170,000 or so clones, 85% seen once. The sample taken for sequencing was PBMCs. These receptors were taken from a man aged 18 to 29 in good health and CMV-seropositive.

The rearrangement joins TRBV28 to TRBJ1-5, with 7 bases aligning to TRBD1. V lost 2 bases to trimming and J lost 3 bases; unmatched junction nucleotides: 4. CDR3 length: 15 residues. Germline lookup yields CDR1 MDHEN and CDR2 SYDVKM. For the CDR3, the DNA is TGTGCCAGCAGTTTAGGGGACAGCCCCAATCAGCCCCAGCATTTT. As protein: CASSLGDSPNQPQHF.

The chain employs TRBV5-4 and TRBJ2-7, with 9 nucleotides matching TRBD1. V shed 0 bases and J 7 bases; nucleotides not matched to a gene: 11. Germline CDR1 reads SGHNT; CDR2 reads YYREEE (reference sequence). The CDR3 runs 16 residues. CDR3 in amino acids: CASSLGAGTGTGEQYF. The CDR3 DNA reads TGTGCCAGCAGCTTGGGTGCCGGGACAGGGACGGGAGAGCAGTACTTC.

This clone was picked up a small number of times. V gene TRBV28 combines with J gene TRBJ1-5; 10 nucleotides line up with TRBD1. V lost 4 bases, J lost 0 bases, and 12 bases stayed unmatched. CDR1 and CDR2 from the germline V gene are MDHEN and SYDVKM. CDR3 size: 19 residues. In DNA, the CDR3 is TGTGCCAGCAGTTCTACGACAGGGGGCGAGACTTTTAGCAATCAGCCCCAGCATTTT. Its translation is CASSSTTGGETFSNQPQHF.

The V gene is TRBV6-1, the J gene TRBJ2-1, with D uncertain. V lost 7 bases and J lost 3, with 13 bases in between. Germline assignment: CDR1 MNHNS and CDR2 SASEGT. The CDR3 contains 14 residues. The CDR3 DNA reads as TGTGCCAGCAACCCTCAGTCTTTCTACAATGAGCAGTTCTTC. It encodes CASNPQSFYNEQFF.

This clone was seen a few times. The chain links TRBV20-1 to TRBJ2-7, with D uncertain. Germline V gene sequence: CDR1 DFQATT, CDR2 SNEGSKA (reference sequence). Trimming left V 4 bases short and J 7 bases short, with 11 bases between. The CDR3 sequence is 11 residues long. The CDR3 DNA reads TGCAGTGCTACCACCCAGATAGAGCAGTACTTC. Its protein product is CSATTQIEQYF.

The chain couples TRBV5-1 to TRBJ2-3, with D tentatively TRBD1 (6 bases). V was clipped by 3 bases and J by 2 bases, with 19 bases between them. The CDR3 covers 17 residues. Germline V gene lookup returns CDR1 SGHRS and CDR2 YFSETQ. CDR3 DNA sequence: TGCGCCAGCAGCTACACGACCGGGACAACCGTCACAGATACGCAGTATTTT. It yields the protein CASSYTTGTTVTDTQYF.

The rearrangement links TRBV6-5 to TRBJ2-7; 8 bases line up with TRBD1. The J segment lost 4 bases and the V segment lost 6 bases, leaving 11 bases of the junction unmatched. The CDR3 is made up of 15 amino acids. Germline V gives CDR1 MNHEY, CDR2 SVGAGI. CDR3 DNA: TGTGCCAGCAGCGTCGCCGGGACAGGCGGTTACGAGCAGTACTTC. Its translation: CASSVAGTGGYEQYF.

The chain joins TRBV4-2 to TRBJ2-7, with D perhaps TRBD2 (6 bases). Germline values: CDR1 LGHNA, CDR2 YNFKEQ. Trimming stripped 0 bases from V and 3 bases from J, with 15 bases between. CDR3 length equals 16 residues. The CDR3 spells CASSQDQEGLSYEQYF. The CDR3 DNA reads as TGTGCCAGCAGCCAAGATCAGGAGGGTTTGAGCTACGAGCAGTACTTC.

The chain couples TRBV28 to TRBJ1-2; no clear D. V gave up 5 bases and J gave up 2 bases, with 9 bases separating them. Per germline, CDR1 MDHEN and CDR2 SYDVKM. The CDR3 contains 13 residues. This CDR3 is CASSLPGNYGYTF. CDR3 bases: TGTGCCAGCAGTCTTCCGGGAAACTATGGCTACACCTTC.

J is TRBJ2-7 and V is TRBV6-6; D may be TRBD2 (5 bases). This CDR3 is built from 15 residues. Per the germline V gene, CDR1 is MNHNY and CDR2 is SVGAGI (reference sequence). Trimming removed 4 bases at V and 7 bases at J, with 20 bases between. The CDR3 DNA sequence: TGTGCCAGCAGTTCTAGCCGGGTCCGAGTTATGGAGCAGTACTTC. Translation: CASSSSRVRVMEQYF.

The chain combines TRBV18 with TRBJ2-3; D might be TRBD2 (6 bases). V lost 3 bases to trimming and J lost 0 bases, with 7 bases between them. The CDR3 length is 14 residues. Germline CDR1 KGHSH, CDR2 LQKENI. The CDR3 sequence is CASSPGGSTDTQYF. CDR3 DNA sequence: TGTGCCAGCTCACCGGGGGGTAGCACAGATACGCAGTATTTT.

The rearrangement links TRBV11-3 to TRBJ2-7; 7 bases agree with TRBD2. V lost 8 bases and J lost 3; bases outside the gene matches: 1. This CDR3 has 11 residues. Germline-derived CDR1 and CDR2 are SGHNT and YENEEA. The CDR3 reads CASGTNYEQYF. In DNA, the CDR3 is TGTGCCAGCGGGACTAACTACGAGCAGTACTTC.

The genes are TRBV29-1 and TRBJ1-4, with 9 bases aligning to TRBD1. CDR1 and CDR2 (germline): SQVTM, ANQGSEA. The trim removed 7 bases at V and 6 bases at J, leaving 9 bases unmatched. The CDR3 consists of 14 residues. The DNA for the CDR3 is TGCAGCGGAACGACCACAGGGGGCGATGAAAAACTGTTTTTT. Protein product: CSGTTTGGDEKLFF.

This clone was counted a few times. V gene TRBV10-1 combines with J gene TRBJ2-3; TRBD2 matches 8 bases. The V gene's germline CDR1 is WNHNN and CDR2 SYGVQD (reference sequence). This CDR3 comprises 13 residues. V dropped 0 bases and J dropped 11; count of bases not matched to a gene: 4. CDR3 bases: TGCGCCAGCAGTGAGTCGATCGGGACTAGGCAGTATTTT. This sequence encodes CASSESIGTRQYF.

This chain joins TRBV11-2 and TRBJ1-5, with 12 bases matching TRBD1. CDR1 and CDR2 from the germline V gene are SGHAT and FQNNGV. The CDR3 consists of 18 residues. V lost 4 bases, J lost 2 bases, and 9 bases stayed unmatched. The CDR3 DNA sequence: TGTGCCAGCAGCTCCACCGGGACAGGGGGCTTGGGCAATCAGCCCCAGCATTTT. Translated, it gives CASSSTGTGGLGNQPQHF. The full variable domain, its missing parts supplied by reference TRBV11-2 and TRBJ1-5, is EAGVAQSPRYKIIEKRQSVAFWCNPISGHATLYWYQQILGQGPKLLIQFQNNGVVDDSQLPKDRFSAERLKGVDSTLKIQPAKLEDSAVYLCASSSTGTGGLGNQPQHFGDGTRLSIL.

This chain links TRBV10-3 with TRBJ2-2; D not certain. V lost 6 bases and J 2 bases, leaving 10 bases between the germline ends. Germline V gene sequence: CDR1 ENHRY, CDR2 SYGVKD. This CDR3 region has 14 residues. The CDR3 region is CAISETHNTGELFF. The CDR3 nucleotides read TGTGCCATCAGCGAGACTCACAACACCGGGGAGCTGTTTTTT.